This T cell receptor (beta chain) was identified during a study of blood T cell repertoires in COVID-19. About the research overall: COVID-19 samples collected from the United States, Italy and Spain covered acute and convalescent phases. Sample material is recorded as cDNA or gDNA derived from T cells, B-cell-depleted T cells, or PBMCs.

This CDR3 region has 16 residues. Germline CDR1 is SQVTM and CDR2 is ANQGSEA. The ends lost 4 bases at V and 3 bases at J; junction bases unmatched: 12. Recruited during active infection, patients (from Seattle) were subsequently followed longitudinally. Per the original data handling: Amplification with reference gene primers provided the estimates of nucleated cell counts. The repertoire was sequenced with immunoSEQ multiplex PCR; TCRdb's copy has only in-frame clones and lacks some. V, J and clone size reflect that table, while D and trimming were determined from the DNA. The sample lists about 94,000 clones; around 75% were seen once.

The rearrangement joins TRBV29-1 to TRBJ1-1; 9 bases line up with TRBD1. Sequenced material: peripheral blood. The clonotype was recovered from a man aged 70-80 years with COVID-19, enrolled during active disease. The CDR3 protein is CSVVMTGGKLDTEAFF. For the CDR3, the DNA is TGCAGCGTTGTTATGACAGGGGGAAAGTTGGACACTGAAGCTTTCTTT.